A single sample gave rise to the 9 T cell receptor beta chains below, sequenced in a study of blood T cells in healthy people across ages. A second 7 to 11 cycle PCR used barcoded and J-beta primers. TCRdb re-analysed the 5' RACE reads in MiXCR, keeping a single row per CDR3 protein. This table holds under 800,000 distinct CDR3 sequences, roughly 45% found once. Sequences were obtained from blood. The receptor source for this set is a woman aged 55-70 years in good health.

The rearrangement links TRBV18 to TRBJ2-1; D unresolved. Germline loops: CDR1 KGHSH, CDR2 LQKENI. The CDR3 covers 15 residues. V was trimmed by 3 bases and J by 0 bases, leaving 9 bases between them. The CDR3 protein is CASSPGGLSYNEQFF. CDR3 sequence (DNA): TGTGCCAGCTCACCCGGCGGCCTCTCCTACAATGAGCAGTTCTTC.

This chain connects TRBV20-1 to TRBJ1-2; no reliable D call. The germline gives CDR1 DFQATT, CDR2 SNEGSKA (reference sequence). Trimming pared 5 bases from V and 4 bases from J, leaving 17 bases between. This CDR3 spans 14 amino acids. The CDR3 reads CSALKEEGSYGYTF. The CDR3 coding sequence is TGCAGTGCTCTCAAGGAAGAGGGCAGCTATGGCTACACCTTC.

Comments on this clonotype: Mismatch with germline at one junction end may stem from a read error. The rearrangement uses TRBV12-3 or TRBV12-4 and TRBJ2-5; a possible D gene is TRBD2 (5 bases). The J call may be incorrect, as the DNA end agrees better with TRBJ2-7. The CDR3 is made up of 14 amino acids. CDR3 in DNA: TGTGTCAGCAGTTCGAATAGCGACTCCTACGAGCAGTACTTC. Translation gives CVSSSNSDSYEQYF.

As DNA, the CDR3 is TGTGCCAGCAGTCGAAGGAGGGGGGACTATGGCTACACCTTC. Protein product: CASSRRRGDYGYTF. This sequence joins TRBV6-5 and TRBJ1-2, with a possible D match to TRBD1 (6 bases). V shed 5 bases and J shed 3 bases, with 13 bases lying between them. The CDR3 extends over 14 amino acids. CDR1 MNHEY and CDR2 SVGAGI come from the germline V gene.

The J gene is TRBJ1-1, the V gene TRBV28; 9 bases align to TRBD1. Germline assignment: CDR1 MDHEN and CDR2 SYDVKM. CDR3 size: 14 residues. Trimming at V came to 6 bases and at J to 5 bases, leaving 7 bases not matched to a gene. Written as DNA, the CDR3 is TGTGCCAGCAGGGACAGGGGCCGGGGAACTGAAGCTTTCTTT. It translates to CASRDRGRGTEAFF. Full variable domain (outside the CDR3, taken from reference TRBV28 and TRBJ1-1): DVKVTQSSRYLVKRTGEKVFLECVQDMDHENMFWYRQDPGLGLRLIYFSYDVKMKEKGDIPEGYSVSREKKERFSLILESASTNQTSMYLCASRDRGRGTEAFFGQGTRLTVV.

The V and J genes are TRBV5-1 and TRBJ1-6, with D maybe TRBD1 (5 bases). The V end was cut by 2 bases, the J end by 6 bases, with 12 bases between. Looked up from germline, CDR1 is SGHRS and CDR2 is YFSETQ. The CDR3 runs 15 residues. CDR3 DNA: TGCGCCAGCAGCTTCCGACAGAATTCTAATTCACCCCTCCACTTT. Its protein is CASSFRQNSNSPLHF.

This chain links TRBV6-1 with TRBJ1-2, with 8 bases lining up with TRBD1. The V segment lost 0 bases and the J segment 4 bases; nucleotides outside the gene matches: 16. The germline V gene encodes CDR1 MNHNS and CDR2 SASEGT. This CDR3 region has 19 residues. This CDR3 reads CASSEAFWDRSTRGYGYTF. The CDR3 nucleotides read TGTGCCAGCAGTGAAGCTTTTTGGGACAGGAGCACTCGGGGCTATGGCTACACCTTC.

This chain uses TRBV27 with TRBJ1-6; D call uncertain. The CDR3 is made up of 16 amino acids. V was cut by 2 bases and J by 0 bases, with 8 bases left in between. Germline CDR1 is MNHEY and CDR2 is SMNVEV (reference sequence). Written as DNA, the CDR3 is TGTGCCAGCAGTTTAAGCCGCAGCTCCTATAATTCACCCCTCCACTTT. Translated, it gives CASSLSRSSYNSPLHF.

This clonotype came up a few times. The chain employs TRBV28 and TRBJ2-7; D may be TRBD2 (6 bases). CDR1 and CDR2 from the germline V gene are MDHEN and SYDVKM. The CDR3 spans 15 residues. V lost 3 bases, J lost 4 bases, and 16 bases lay in between. This CDR3 reads CASSLVGGTRYEQYF. CDR3 nucleotide sequence: TGTGCCAGCAGTTTGGTGGGCGGGACGAGGTACGAGCAGTACTTC.